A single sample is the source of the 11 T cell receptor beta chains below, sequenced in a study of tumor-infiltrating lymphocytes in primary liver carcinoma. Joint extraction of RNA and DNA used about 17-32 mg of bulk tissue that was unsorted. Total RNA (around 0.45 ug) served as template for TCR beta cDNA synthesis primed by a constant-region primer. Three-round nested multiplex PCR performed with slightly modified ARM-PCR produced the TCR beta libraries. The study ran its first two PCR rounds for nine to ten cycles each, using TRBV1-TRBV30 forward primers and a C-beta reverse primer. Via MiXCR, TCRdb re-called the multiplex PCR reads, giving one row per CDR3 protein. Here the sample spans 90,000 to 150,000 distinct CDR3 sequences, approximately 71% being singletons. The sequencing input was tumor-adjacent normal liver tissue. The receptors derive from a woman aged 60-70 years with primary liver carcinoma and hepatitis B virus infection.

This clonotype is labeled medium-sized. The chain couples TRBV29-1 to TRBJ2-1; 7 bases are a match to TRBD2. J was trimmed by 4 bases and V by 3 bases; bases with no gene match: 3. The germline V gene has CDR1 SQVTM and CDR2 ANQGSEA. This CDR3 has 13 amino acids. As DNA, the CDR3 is TGCAGCGTTGAGTGGACTAGGTACAATGAGCAGTTCTTC. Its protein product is CSVEWTRYNEQFF.

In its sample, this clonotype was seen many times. In DNA, the CDR3 is TGCGCCAGCAGCTCCAGACTAGCGGGAGCGGGAGAGCAGTACTTC. Its translation: CASSSRLAGAGEQYF. The chain is built from TRBV5-1 and TRBJ2-7; TRBD2 matches 12 bases. J lost 7 bases, V lost 3 bases, and 8 bases had no gene match. The CDR3 has 15 amino acids. In germline, CDR1 is SGHRS, CDR2 YFSETQ.

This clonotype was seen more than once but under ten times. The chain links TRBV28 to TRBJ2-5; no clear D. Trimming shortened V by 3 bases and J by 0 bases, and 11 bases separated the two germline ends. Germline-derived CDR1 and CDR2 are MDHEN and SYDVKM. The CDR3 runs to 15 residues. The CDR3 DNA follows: TGTGCCAGCAGTTTTACTCCACCGTACCAAGAGACCCAGTACTTC. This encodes CASSFTPPYQETQYF.

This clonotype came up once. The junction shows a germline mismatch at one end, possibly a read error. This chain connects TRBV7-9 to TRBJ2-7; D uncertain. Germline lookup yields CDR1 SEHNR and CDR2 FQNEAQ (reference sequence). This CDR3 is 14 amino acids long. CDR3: CVSSPPAALAERYF. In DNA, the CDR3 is TGTGTCAGCAGCCCCCCGGCAGCGCTCGCCGAGCGGTACTTC.

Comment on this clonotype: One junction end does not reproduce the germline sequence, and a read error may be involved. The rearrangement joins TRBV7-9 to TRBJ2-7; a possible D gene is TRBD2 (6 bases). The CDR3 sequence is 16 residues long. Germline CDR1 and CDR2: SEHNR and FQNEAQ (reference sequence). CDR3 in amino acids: CASSPWDHGADYEQYF. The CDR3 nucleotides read TGTGCCAGTAGCCCCTGGGATCATGGGGCGGACTACGAGCAGTATTTC.

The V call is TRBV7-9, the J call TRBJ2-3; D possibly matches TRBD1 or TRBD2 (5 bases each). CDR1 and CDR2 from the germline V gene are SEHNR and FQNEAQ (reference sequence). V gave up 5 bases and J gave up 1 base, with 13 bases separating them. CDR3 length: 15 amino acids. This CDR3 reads CASSPGTWGTDTQYF. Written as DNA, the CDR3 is TGTGCCAGCAGCCCTGGGACGTGGGGCACAGATACGCAGTATTTT.

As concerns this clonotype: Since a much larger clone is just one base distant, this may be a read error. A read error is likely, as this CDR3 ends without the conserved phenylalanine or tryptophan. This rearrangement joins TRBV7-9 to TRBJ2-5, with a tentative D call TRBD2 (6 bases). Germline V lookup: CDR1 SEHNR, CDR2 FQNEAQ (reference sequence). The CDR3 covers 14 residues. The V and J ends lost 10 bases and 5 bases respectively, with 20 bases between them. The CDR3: CATLRVSGGETQYV. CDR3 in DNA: TGTGCCACCCTCAGGGTCAGTGGGGGGGAGACCCAGTACGTC.

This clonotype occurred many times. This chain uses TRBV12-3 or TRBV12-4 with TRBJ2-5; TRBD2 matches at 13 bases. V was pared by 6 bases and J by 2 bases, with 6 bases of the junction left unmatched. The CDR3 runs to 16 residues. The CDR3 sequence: CASSFGLAGVQETQYF. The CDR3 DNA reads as TGTGCCAGCAGCTTTGGACTAGCGGGGGTACAAGAGACCCAGTACTTC.

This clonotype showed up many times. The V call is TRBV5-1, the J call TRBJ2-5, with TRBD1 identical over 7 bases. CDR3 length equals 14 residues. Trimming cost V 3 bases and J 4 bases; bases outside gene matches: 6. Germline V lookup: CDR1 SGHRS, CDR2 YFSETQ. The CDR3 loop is CASSSDRVGETQYF. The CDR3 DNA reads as TGCGCCAGCAGCTCTGACAGGGTAGGAGAGACCCAGTACTTC.

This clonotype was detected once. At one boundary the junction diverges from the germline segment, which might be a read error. The CDR3 DNA follows: TGTGCCAGCGACAGGTGGAGGGGGAATCAGCCCCAGTACTTT. Translated: CASDRWRGNQPQYF. The genes are TRBV14 and TRBJ1-5; D is possibly TRBD1 (6 bases). Per germline, CDR1 SGHDN and CDR2 FVKESK. CDR3 length equals 14 residues.

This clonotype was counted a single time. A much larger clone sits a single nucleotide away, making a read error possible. The CDR3 nucleotides are TGTGCCTGGAGTGAAGGGCTAGCGGGAGCCCCGCGGCAGTTCTTC. This encodes CAWSEGLAGAPRQFF. The gene calls are TRBV30 and TRBJ2-1, with 10 bases that match TRBD2. The germline CDR1 and CDR2 sequences are GTSNPN and SVGIG (reference sequence). V lost 1 base to trimming and J lost 12 bases; unmatched junction nucleotides: 12. The CDR3 runs 15 residues. Filled out from reference TRBV30 and TRBJ2-1, the complete variable domain reads SQTIHQWPATLVQPVGSPLSLECTVEGTSNPNLYWYRQAAGRGLQLLFYSVGIGQISSEVPQNLSASRPQDRQFILSSKKLLLSDSGFYLCAWSEGLAGAPRQFFGPGTRLTVL.